A selection of T cell receptor beta chains follows, all from one sample in a study of cytomegalovirus exposure and HLA in healthy donors. The method was immunoSEQ multiplex PCR; TCRdb's version includes in-frame clones alone and lacks a portion of them. Among approximately 140,000 clones listed, roughly nine tenths were seen once. Input material: PBMCs. These receptors were obtained from a man in his late teens or twenties in good health and CMV-seronegative. Both conserved end residues are part of each CDR3. Fields, in order: V gene, clone size, D gene, J gene, CDR3 protein, CDR3 DNA. The D gene is left open where the match is weak. Clone size is stated in some rows and not others, as once, few, many or a class when expanded.

TRBV5-5	.	.	TRBJ2-3	CASSSKPGYSTDTQYF	TGTGCCAGCAGCTCCAAGCCGGGTTATAGCACAGATACGCAGTATTTT
TRBV7-6	.	.	TRBJ1-3	CASGGSSGNTIYF	TGTGCCAGCGGAGGGAGCTCTGGAAACACCATATATTTT
TRBV25-1	few	TRBD2	TRBJ2-7	CASSEPTSGIFYEQYF	TGTGCCAGCAGTGAGCCGACTAGCGGGATATTCTACGAGCAGTACTTC
TRBV7-2	.	.	TRBJ1-4	CASSSVGHPFSGEKLFF	TGTGCCAGCAGCTCTGTGGGACATCCCTTTTCAGGAGAAAAACTGTTTTTT
TRBV15	.	.	TRBJ2-7	CATSRDLSYEQYF	TGTGCCACCAGCAGAGATCTTTCCTATGAGCAGTACTTC
TRBV28	few	.	TRBJ2-7	CASSLTGYEQYF	TGTGCCAGCAGTTTAACGGGCTACGAGCAGTACTTC
TRBV7-2	.	TRBD2	TRBJ2-2	CASSLALAGGDTGELFF	TGTGCCAGCAGCTTAGCGCTAGCGGGAGGGGACACCGGGGAGCTGTTTTTT
TRBV25-1	.	TRBD2	TRBJ2-2	CASSEGLADTGELFF	TGTGCCAGCAGTGAAGGACTAGCGGACACCGGGGAGCTGTTTTTT
TRBV11-2	.	.	TRBJ2-1	CASSLGRLDNEQFF	TGTGCCAGCAGCTTAGGAAGACTAGACAATGAGCAGTTCTTC
TRBV5-8	.	TRBD1	TRBJ1-1	CASSSTGTGGKAFF	TGTGCCAGCAGCTCAACCGGGACAGGGGGAAAAGCTTTCTTT
TRBV9	.	TRBD1	TRBJ2-7	CASSATGDLEGEQYF	TGTGCCAGCAGCGCAACAGGGGACCTTGAAGGGGAGCAGTACTTC
TRBV6-4	.	TRBD1	TRBJ2-2	CASSSTGTENTGELFF	TGTGCCAGCAGTTCCACCGGGACAGAGAACACCGGGGAGCTGTTTTTT
TRBV5-4	.	TRBD1	TRBJ1-1	CASSPRGLAAFF	TGTGCCAGCAGCCCCAGGGGGCTGGCGGCTTTCTTT
TRBV19	once	.	TRBJ2-2	CATSGITYGGELFF	TGTGCCACCTCCGGGATAACTTATGGCGGGGAGCTGTTTTTT
TRBV5-1	few	TRBD1	TRBJ2-6	CASSFRTGKSGANVLTF	TGCGCCAGCAGCTTTAGGACAGGGAAGTCTGGGGCCAACGTCCTGACTTTC
TRBV20-1	.	.	TRBJ2-5	CSARQLETQYF	TGCAGTGCTCGACAGTTGGAGACCCAGTACTTC
TRBV15	.	TRBD1	TRBJ1-3	CATSREGGAGNTIYF	TGTGCCACCAGCAGAGAAGGGGGCGCGGGAAACACCATATATTTT
TRBV6-1	few	TRBD2	TRBJ2-3	CASSESLAGADTQYF	TGTGCCAGCAGTGAAAGCCTAGCGGGAGCAGATACGCAGTATTTT
TRBV4-3	.	TRBD2	TRBJ2-5	CASSQGLEETQYF	TGCGCCAGCAGCCAGGGACTAGAAGAGACCCAGTACTTC
TRBV10-3	.	.	TRBJ2-2	CAISGLRGGLTTEEYTGELFF	TGTGCCATCAGTGGTTTAAGGGGGGGATTAACGACCGAGGAGTACACCGGGGAGCTGTTTTTT
TRBV9	.	TRBD1	TRBJ2-6	CASTAGRGQGVPGANVLTF	TGTGCCAGCACCGCCGGCAGGGGACAGGGAGTTCCTGGGGCCAACGTCCTGACTTTC
TRBV4-2	.	TRBD1	TRBJ1-6	CASSQERDSYSPLHF	TGTGCCAGCAGCCAAGAGCGGGACAGCTATTCACCCCTCCACTTT
TRBV10-3	.	.	TRBJ2-5	CAIREQETQYF	TGTGCCATCAGGGAGCAGGAGACCCAGTACTTC
TRBV9	.	.	TRBJ2-5	CASSDTAGGETQYF	TGTGCCAGCAGCGACACAGCCGGCGGGGAGACCCAGTACTTC
TRBV7-2	.	TRBD2	TRBJ2-1	CASSFEGLVAMEQFF	TGTGCCAGCAGCTTCGAGGGACTAGTTGCTATGGAGCAGTTCTTC
TRBV29-1	once	.	TRBJ2-4	CSVERASDSILNIQYF	TGCAGCGTTGAAAGGGCGTCGGACAGCATTTTGAACATTCAGTACTTC
TRBV2	few	TRBD1	TRBJ1-2	CASSPLLDRVPYGYTF	TGTGCCAGCAGTCCCCTCTTGGACAGGGTCCCCTATGGCTACACCTTC
TRBV7-9	.	TRBD1	TRBJ2-2	CASSGGQGASGELFF	TGTGCCAGCAGCGGGGGACAGGGGGCGTCCGGGGAGCTGTTTTTT